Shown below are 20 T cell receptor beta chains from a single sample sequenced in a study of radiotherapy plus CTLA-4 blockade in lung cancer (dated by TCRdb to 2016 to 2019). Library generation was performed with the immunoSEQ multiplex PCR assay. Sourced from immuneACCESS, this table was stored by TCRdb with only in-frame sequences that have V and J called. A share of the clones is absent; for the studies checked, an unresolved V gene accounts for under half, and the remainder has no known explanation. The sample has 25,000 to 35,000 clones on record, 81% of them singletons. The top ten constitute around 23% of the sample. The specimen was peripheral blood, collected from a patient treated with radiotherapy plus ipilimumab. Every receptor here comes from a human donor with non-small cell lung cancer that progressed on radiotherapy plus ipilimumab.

The CDR3 nucleotides are TGTGCCAGCAGCCAAGTCGGGGGGTACTATGGCTACACCTTC. Its translation: CASSQVGGYYGYTF. The rearrangement links TRBV7-8 to TRBJ1-2; possibly TRBD1 for D (5 bases). Per germline, CDR1 SGHVS and CDR2 FQNEAQ. The V end was cut by 5 bases, the J end by 3 bases, with 13 bases between. The CDR3 runs 14 residues.

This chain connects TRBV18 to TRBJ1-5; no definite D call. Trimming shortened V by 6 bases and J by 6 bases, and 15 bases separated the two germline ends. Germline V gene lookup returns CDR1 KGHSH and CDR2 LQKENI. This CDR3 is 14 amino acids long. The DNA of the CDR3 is TGTGCCAGCTCTCTAACGGGAGGCAGTCAGCCCCAGCATTTT. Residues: CASSLTGGSQPQHF.

CDR3 coding DNA: TGTGCCAGCAGCTTCGGGACAGGCTCCTACGAGCAGTACTTC. As protein: CASSFGTGSYEQYF. The chain recombines TRBV7-8 with TRBJ2-7, with 8 positions matching TRBD1. CDR3 size: 14 residues. From germline, CDR1 is SGHVS and CDR2 FQNEAQ. J gave up 0 bases and V 3 bases, and 1 base lay outside the gene matches.

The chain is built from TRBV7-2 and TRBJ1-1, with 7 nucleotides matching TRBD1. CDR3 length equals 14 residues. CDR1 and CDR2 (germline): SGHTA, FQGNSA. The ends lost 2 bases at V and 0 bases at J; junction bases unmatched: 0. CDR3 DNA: TGTGCCAGCAGCTTACAGGGGGTGAACACTGAAGCTTTCTTT. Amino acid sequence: CASSLQGVNTEAFF.

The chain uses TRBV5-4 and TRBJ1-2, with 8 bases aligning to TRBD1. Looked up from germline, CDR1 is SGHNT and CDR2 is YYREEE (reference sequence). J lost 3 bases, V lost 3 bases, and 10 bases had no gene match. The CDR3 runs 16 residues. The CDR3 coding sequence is TGTGCCAGCAGCTCGGGGACAGGAGGCCTTGACTATGGCTACACCTTC. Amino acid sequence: CASSSGTGGLDYGYTF.

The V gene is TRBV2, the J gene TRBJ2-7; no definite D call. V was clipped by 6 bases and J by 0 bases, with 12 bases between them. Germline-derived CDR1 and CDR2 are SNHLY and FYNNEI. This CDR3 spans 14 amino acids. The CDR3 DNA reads TGTGCCAGCAGACCATTCGATAGCTCCTACGAGCAGTACTTC. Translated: CASRPFDSSYEQYF.

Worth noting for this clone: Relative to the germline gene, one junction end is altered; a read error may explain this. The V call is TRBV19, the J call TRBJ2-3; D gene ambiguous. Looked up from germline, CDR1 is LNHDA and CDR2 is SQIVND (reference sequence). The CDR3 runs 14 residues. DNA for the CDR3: TGTGCCAGTAGGATAGGGCCGGAGACAGATACGCAGTATTTT. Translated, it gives CASRIGPETDTQYF.

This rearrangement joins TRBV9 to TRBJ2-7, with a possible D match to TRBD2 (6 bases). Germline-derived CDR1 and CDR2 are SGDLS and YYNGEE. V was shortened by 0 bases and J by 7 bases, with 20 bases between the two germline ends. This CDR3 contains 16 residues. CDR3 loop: CASSVGGGAPAKEQYF. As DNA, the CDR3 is TGTGCCAGCAGCGTAGGAGGCGGGGCGCCCGCTAAGGAGCAGTACTTC.

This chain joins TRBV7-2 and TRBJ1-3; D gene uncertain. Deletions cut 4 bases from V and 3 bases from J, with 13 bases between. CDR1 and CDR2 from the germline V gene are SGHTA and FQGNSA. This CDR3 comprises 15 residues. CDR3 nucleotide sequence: TGTGCCAGCAGCTCGGCCGCTGACTTTGGAAACACCATATATTTT. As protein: CASSSAADFGNTIYF.

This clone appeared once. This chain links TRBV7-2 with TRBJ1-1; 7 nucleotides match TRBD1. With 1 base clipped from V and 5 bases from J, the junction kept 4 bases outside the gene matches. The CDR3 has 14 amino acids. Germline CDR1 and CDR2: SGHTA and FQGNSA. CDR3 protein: CASSLVLRGTEAFF. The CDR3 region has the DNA TGTGCCAGCAGCTTAGTTCTCAGGGGGACTGAAGCTTTCTTT.

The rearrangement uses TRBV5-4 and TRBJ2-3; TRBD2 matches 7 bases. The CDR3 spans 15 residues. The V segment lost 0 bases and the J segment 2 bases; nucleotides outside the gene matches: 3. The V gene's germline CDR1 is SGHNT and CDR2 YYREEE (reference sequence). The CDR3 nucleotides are TGTGCCAGCAGCTTGGCTAGCGGACTCACAGATACGCAGTATTTT. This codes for CASSLASGLTDTQYF.

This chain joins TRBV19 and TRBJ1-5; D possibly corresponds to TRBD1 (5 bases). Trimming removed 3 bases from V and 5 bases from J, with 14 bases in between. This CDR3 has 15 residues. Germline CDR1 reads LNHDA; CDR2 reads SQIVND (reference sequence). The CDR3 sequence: CASSISGRAYQPQHF. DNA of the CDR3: TGTGCCAGTAGTATTAGTGGCAGGGCCTATCAGCCCCAGCATTTT.

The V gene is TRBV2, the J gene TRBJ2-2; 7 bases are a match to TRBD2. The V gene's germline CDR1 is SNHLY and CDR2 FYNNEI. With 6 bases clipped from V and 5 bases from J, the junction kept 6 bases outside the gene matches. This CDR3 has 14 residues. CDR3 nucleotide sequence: TGTGCCAGCAGCTCTCGGGGGGTTACCGGGGAGCTGTTTTTT. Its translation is CASSSRGVTGELFF.

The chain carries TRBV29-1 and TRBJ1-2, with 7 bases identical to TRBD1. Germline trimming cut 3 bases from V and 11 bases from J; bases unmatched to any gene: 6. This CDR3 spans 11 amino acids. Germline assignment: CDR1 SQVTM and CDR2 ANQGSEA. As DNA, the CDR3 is TGCAGCGTTGACGACAGGGCAGTTTACACCTTC. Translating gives CSVDDRAVYTF.

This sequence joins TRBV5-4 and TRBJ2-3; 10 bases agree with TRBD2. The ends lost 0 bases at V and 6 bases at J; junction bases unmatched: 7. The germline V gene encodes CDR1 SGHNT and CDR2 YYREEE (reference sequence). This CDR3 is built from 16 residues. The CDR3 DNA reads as TGTGCCAGCAGCTTGGAATTAGCGGGGGGCCTTGATACGCAGTATTTT. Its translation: CASSLELAGGLDTQYF.

The CDR3 nucleotides read TGTGCCAGCAACCATGGGGAGACTTTGAACACTGAAGCTTTCTTT. It translates to CASNHGETLNTEAFF. This chain links TRBV6-6 with TRBJ1-1, with unresolved D. V was trimmed by 7 bases and J by 0 bases, leaving 15 bases between them. This CDR3 has 15 residues. Germline values: CDR1 MNHNY, CDR2 SVGAGI (reference sequence).

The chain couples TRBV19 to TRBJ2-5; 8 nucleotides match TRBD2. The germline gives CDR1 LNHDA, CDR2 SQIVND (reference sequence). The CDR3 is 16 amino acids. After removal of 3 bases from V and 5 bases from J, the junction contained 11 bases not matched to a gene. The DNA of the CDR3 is TGTGCCAGTAGTATCAGTTACGGACTAGCTGGGGAGACCCAGTACTTC. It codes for CASSISYGLAGETQYF. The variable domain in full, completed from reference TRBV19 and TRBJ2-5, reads DGGITQSPKYLFRKEGQNVTLSCEQNLNHDAMYWYRQDPGQGLRLIYYSQIVNDFQKGDIAEGYSVSREKKESFPLTVTSAQKNPTAFYLCASSISYGLAGETQYFGPGTRLLVL.

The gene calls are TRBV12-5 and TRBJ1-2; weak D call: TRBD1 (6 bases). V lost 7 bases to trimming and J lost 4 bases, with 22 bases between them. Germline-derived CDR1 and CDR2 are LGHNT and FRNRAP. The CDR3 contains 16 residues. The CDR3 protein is CASAQRGGILIYGYTF. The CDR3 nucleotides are TGTGCTAGTGCCCAACGAGGGGGTATACTAATCTATGGCTACACCTTC.

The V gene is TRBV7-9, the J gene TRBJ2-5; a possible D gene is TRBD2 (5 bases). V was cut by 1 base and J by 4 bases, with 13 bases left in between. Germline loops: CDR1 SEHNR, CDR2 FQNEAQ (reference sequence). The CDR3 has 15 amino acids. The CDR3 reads CASSLGTLLGETQYF. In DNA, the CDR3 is TGTGCCAGCAGCTTAGGGACTCTCTTGGGAGAGACCCAGTACTTC. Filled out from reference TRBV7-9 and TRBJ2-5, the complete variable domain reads DTGVSQNPRHKITKRGQNVTFRCDPISEHNRLYWYRQTLGQGPEFLTYFQNEAQLEKSRLLSDRFSAERPKGSFSTLEIQRTEQGDSAMYLCASSLGTLLGETQYFGPGTRLLVL.

Written as DNA, the CDR3 is TGTGCCAGCAGTGCGCAGGGGGTTCTCCACTTT. Protein product: CASSAQGVLHF. The chain links TRBV6-1 to TRBJ1-6; TRBD1 aligns across 7 bases. CDR1 and CDR2 (germline): MNHNS, SASEGT. The CDR3 runs to 11 residues. Trimming at V came to 4 bases and at J to 16 bases, leaving 4 bases not matched to a gene.